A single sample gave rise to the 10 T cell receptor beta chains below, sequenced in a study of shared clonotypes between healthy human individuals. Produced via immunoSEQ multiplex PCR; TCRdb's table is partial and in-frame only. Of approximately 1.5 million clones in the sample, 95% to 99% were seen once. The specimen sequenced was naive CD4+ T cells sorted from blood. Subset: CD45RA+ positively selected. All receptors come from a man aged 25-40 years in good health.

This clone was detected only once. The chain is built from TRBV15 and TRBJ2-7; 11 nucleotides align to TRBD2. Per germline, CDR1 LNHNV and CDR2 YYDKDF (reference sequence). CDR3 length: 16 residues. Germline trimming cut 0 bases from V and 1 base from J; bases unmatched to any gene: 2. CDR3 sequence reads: CATSRDVAGGSYEQYF. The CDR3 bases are TGTGCCACCAGCAGAGATGTAGCGGGAGGGTCCTACGAGCAGTACTTC.

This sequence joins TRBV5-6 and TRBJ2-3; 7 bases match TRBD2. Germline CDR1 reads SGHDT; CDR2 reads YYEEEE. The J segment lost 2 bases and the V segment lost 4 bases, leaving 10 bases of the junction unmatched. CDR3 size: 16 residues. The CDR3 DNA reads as TGTGCCAGCAGCACCGGAGGACTAGAATACACAGATACGCAGTATTTT. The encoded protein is CASSTGGLEYTDTQYF.

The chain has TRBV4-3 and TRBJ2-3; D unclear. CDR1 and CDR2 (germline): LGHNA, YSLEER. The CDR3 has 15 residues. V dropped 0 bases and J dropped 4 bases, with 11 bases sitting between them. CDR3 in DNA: TGCGCCAGCAGCCAAGATCTGGTGGCGCCAGATACGCAGTATTTT. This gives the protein CASSQDLVAPDTQYF.

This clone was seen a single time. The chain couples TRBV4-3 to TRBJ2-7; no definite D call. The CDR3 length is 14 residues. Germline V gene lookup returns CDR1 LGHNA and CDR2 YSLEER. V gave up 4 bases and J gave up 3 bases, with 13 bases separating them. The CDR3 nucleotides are TGCGCCAGCAGCCGTTATAGTGGGGTCTACGAGCAGTACTTC. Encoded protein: CASSRYSGVYEQYF.

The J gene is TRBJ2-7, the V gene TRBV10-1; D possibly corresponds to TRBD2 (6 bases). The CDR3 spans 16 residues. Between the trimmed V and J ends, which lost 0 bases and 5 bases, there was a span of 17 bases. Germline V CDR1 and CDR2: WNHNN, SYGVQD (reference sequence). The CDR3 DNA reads TGCGCCAGCAGTGAGTCGACCGGGACTGCAGGAAACGAGCAGTACTTC. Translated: CASSESTGTAGNEQYF.

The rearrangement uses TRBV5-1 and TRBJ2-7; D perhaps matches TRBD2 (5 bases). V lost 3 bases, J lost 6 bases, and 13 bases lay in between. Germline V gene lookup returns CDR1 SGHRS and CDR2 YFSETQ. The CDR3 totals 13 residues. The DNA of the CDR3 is TGCGCCAGCAGCTACTATAGCGAAGCCGAGCAGTACTTC. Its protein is CASSYYSEAEQYF.

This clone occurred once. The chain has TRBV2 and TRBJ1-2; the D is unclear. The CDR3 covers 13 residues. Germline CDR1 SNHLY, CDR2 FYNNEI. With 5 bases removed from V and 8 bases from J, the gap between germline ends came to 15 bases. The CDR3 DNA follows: TGTGCCAGCAGTCAAGGACCATCTTACGGCTACACCTTC. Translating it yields CASSQGPSYGYTF.

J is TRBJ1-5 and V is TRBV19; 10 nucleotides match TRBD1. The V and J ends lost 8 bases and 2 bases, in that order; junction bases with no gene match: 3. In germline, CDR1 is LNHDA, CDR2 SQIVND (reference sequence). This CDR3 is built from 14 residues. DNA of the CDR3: TGTGCCAGTGGTGGGACAGGGGGCAATCAGCCCCAGCATTTT. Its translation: CASGGTGGNQPQHF. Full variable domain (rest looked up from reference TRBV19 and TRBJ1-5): DGGITQSPKYLFRKEGQNVTLSCEQNLNHDAMYWYRQDPGQGLRLIYYSQIVNDFQKGDIAEGYSVSREKKESFPLTVTSAQKNPTAFYLCASGGTGGNQPQHFGDGTRLSIL.

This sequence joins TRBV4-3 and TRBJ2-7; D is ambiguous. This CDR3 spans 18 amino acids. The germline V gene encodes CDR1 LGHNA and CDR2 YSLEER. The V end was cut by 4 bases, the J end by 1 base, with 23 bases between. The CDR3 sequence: CASSPDLQSLDLSYEQYF. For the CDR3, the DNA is TGCGCCAGCAGCCCAGACTTGCAGTCCCTCGATTTGTCCTACGAGCAGTACTTC.

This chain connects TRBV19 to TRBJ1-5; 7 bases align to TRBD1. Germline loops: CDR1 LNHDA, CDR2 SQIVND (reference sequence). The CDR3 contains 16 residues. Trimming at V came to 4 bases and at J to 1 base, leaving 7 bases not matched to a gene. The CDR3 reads CASSSRDSPSNQPQHF. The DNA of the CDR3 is TGTGCCAGTAGTAGCCGGGACAGCCCAAGCAATCAGCCCCAGCATTTT.